The rows below give T cell receptor beta chains drawn from one sample of a study of blood T cell repertoires in COVID-19. Produced via immunoSEQ multiplex PCR; TCRdb's table is partial and in-frame only. The data hold about 210,000 clones, with 80% observed a single time. The sample comprised peripheral blood. These receptor sequences come from a human donor in a cohort sampled during active COVID-19. The CDR3 runs from the conserved cysteine through the conserved F or W. The D gene is left open where the match is weak. Not every row has a clone size; where given, it reads once, few, many or a size class.

size | J | D | V | CDR3 | DNA
NA | TRBJ2-5 | TRBD1 | TRBV5-1 | CASSPGLSQGARETQYF | TGCGCCAGCAGCCCAGGTCTTTCACAGGGGGCACGGGAGACCCAGTACTTC
NA | TRBJ1-6 | NA | TRBV30 | CAWSRIYRREGPPLHF | TGTGCCTGGAGCCGAATCTACAGGAGAGAAGGGCCACCCCTCCACTTT
NA | TRBJ1-4 | TRBD1 | TRBV9 | CASSASGTGVEKLFF | TGTGCCAGCAGCGCCTCCGGGACAGGGGTAGAAAAACTGTTTTTT
few | TRBJ1-5 | NA | TRBV30 | CAWSTAGSQFNQPQHF | TGTGCCTGGAGTACGGCAGGGTCTCAATTCAATCAGCCCCAGCATTTT
NA | TRBJ2-6 | NA | TRBV28 | CASSQQGFSGANVLTF | TGTGCCAGCAGTCAGCAGGGATTCTCTGGGGCCAACGTCCTGACTTTC
NA | TRBJ2-2 | TRBD2 | TRBV5-4 | CASSRATGLAANTGELFF | TGTGCCAGCAGCCGGGCAACAGGACTAGCGGCGAACACCGGGGAGCTGTTTTTT
NA | TRBJ2-3 | NA | TRBV5-6 | CASSLLAARDTQYF | TGTGCCAGCAGCTTGCTCGCGGCGCGGGATACGCAGTATTTT
few | TRBJ1-2 | NA | TRBV28 | CASSIQGYVNGYTF | TGTGCCAGCAGTATACAGGGCTACGTCAATGGCTACACCTTC
few | TRBJ1-3 | NA | TRBV4-2 | CASSPGQSGNTIYF | TGTGCCAGCAGCCCGGGACAATCTGGAAACACCATATATTTT
few | TRBJ1-1 | TRBD1 | TRBV19 | CASRVDRDTEAFF | TGTGCCAGTAGGGTGGACAGGGACACTGAAGCTTTCTTT
NA | TRBJ1-5 | NA | TRBV18 | CASSPRSNQPQHF | TGTGCCAGCTCACCGAGGAGCAATCAGCCCCAGCATTTT
many | TRBJ1-2 | NA | TRBV9 | CASSVEERRGGYTF | TGTGCCAGCAGCGTAGAGGAGCGGAGGGGTGGCTACACCTTC
NA | TRBJ2-1 | TRBD1 | TRBV7-9 | CASSLDSGGLNEQFF | TGTGCCAGCAGTCTCGACTCAGGGGGCCTGAATGAGCAGTTCTTC
NA | TRBJ1-1 | NA | TRBV7-9 | CASSQHGREGTEAFF | TGTGCCAGCAGCCAACACGGCAGGGAAGGCACTGAAGCTTTCTTT
NA | TRBJ2-7 | TRBD2 | TRBV4-2 | CASSQETLAGGVAYEQYF | TGTGCCAGCAGCCAAGAAACACTAGCGGGGGGCGTCGCCTACGAGCAGTACTTC
NA | TRBJ2-5 | NA | TRBV19 | CASSSNYHLQETQYF | TGTGCCAGTAGTTCGAACTACCACCTCCAAGAGACCCAGTACTTC
NA | TRBJ2-5 | NA | TRBV5-4 | CASSLLSRQQETQYF | TGTGCCAGCAGCTTACTATCACGACAGCAAGAGACCCAGTACTTC
NA | TRBJ2-5 | NA | TRBV7-2 | CASSLAALGGETQYF | TGTGCCAGCAGCTTAGCTGCATTGGGCGGGGAGACCCAGTACTTC
NA | TRBJ2-5 | NA | TRBV24-1 | CATSVEERKTQYF | TGTGCCACCAGTGTTGAGGAGCGGAAGACCCAGTACTTC
NA | TRBJ1-5 | NA | TRBV2 | CASSEYVGGVSNQPQHF | TGTGCCAGCAGTGAGTATGTAGGAGGAGTGAGCAATCAGCCCCAGCATTTT
few | TRBJ2-7 | NA | TRBV21-1 | CASSKMDRNLSYEQYF | TGTGCCAGCAGCAAGATGGACAGAAACCTTTCCTACGAGCAGTACTTC
NA | TRBJ1-1 | NA | TRBV5-6 | CASSLAQIMNTEAFF | TGTGCCAGCAGCTTGGCACAGATTATGAACACTGAAGCTTTCTTT
once | TRBJ2-7 | NA | TRBV7-7 | CASSLTRDTEQYF | TGTGCTAGCAGCTTAACCCGGGACACCGAACAGTACTTC
NA | TRBJ2-2 | NA | TRBV5-1 | CASSPVTGVNTGELFF | TGCGCCAGCAGCCCAGTTACCGGAGTTAACACCGGGGAGCTGTTTTTT
NA | TRBJ2-7 | TRBD1 | TRBV29-1 | CSVGGRGVFGTGNYEQYF | TGCAGCGTTGGTGGGCGTGGGGTTTTCGGGACAGGGAATTACGAGCAGTACTTC
few | TRBJ1-1 | NA | TRBV10-3 | CAISVGGRTEAFF | TGTGCCATCAGTGTTGGCGGGAGAACTGAAGCTTTCTTT
NA | TRBJ1-5 | TRBD1 | TRBV19 | CASSDTGGAGSNQPQHF | TGTGCCAGTAGTGATACAGGGGGCGCGGGTAGCAATCAGCCCCAGCATTTT
NA | TRBJ1-5 | TRBD1 | TRBV7-2 | CASSFLQGAFNQPQHF | TGTGCCAGCAGCTTCCTACAGGGGGCTTTCAATCAGCCCCAGCATTTT
NA | TRBJ2-1 | TRBD1 | TRBV29-1 | CSVVQGDANNEQFF | TGCAGCGTCGTTCAGGGGGACGCAAACAATGAGCAGTTCTTC
NA | TRBJ1-1 | NA | TRBV28 | CASSSPPLTVPEAFF | TGTGCCAGCAGTTCCCCTCCCCTAACGGTCCCTGAAGCTTTCTTT
NA | TRBJ1-4 | TRBD1 | TRBV28 | CATRQGLYEKLFF | TGTGCCACCAGACAGGGCCTCTATGAAAAACTGTTTTTT
NA | TRBJ1-5 | TRBD1 | TRBV6-6 | CASSYPMDRYNQPQHF | TGTGCCAGCAGTTACCCTATGGACAGGTACAATCAGCCCCAGCATTTT
few | TRBJ1-4 | NA | TRBV14 | CASSQDRGRHEKLFF | TGTGCCAGCAGCCAAGATCGAGGGCGACATGAAAAACTGTTTTTT
NA | TRBJ2-1 | NA | TRBV11-2 | CASSRGETNVVQFF | TGTGCCAGCAGCCGGGGAGAGACGAACGTCGTGCAGTTCTTC
NA | TRBJ1-4 | NA | TRBV5-1 | CASSPGGGGEKLFF | TGCGCCAGCAGTCCAGGAGGCGGGGGTGAAAAACTGTTTTTT
NA | TRBJ1-2 | NA | TRBV7-2 | CASSISLESTGNDGYTF | TGTGCCAGCAGCATAAGCTTAGAATCGACCGGGAACGATGGCTACACCTTC
NA | TRBJ2-7 | TRBD2 | TRBV25-1 | CASSELGGLYEQYF | TGTGCCAGCAGTGAATTGGGAGGGCTCTACGAGCAGTACTTC
NA | TRBJ1-2 | NA | TRBV10-2 | CASSEQGRSYGYTF | TGCGCCAGCAGTGAGCAGGGCAGAAGTTATGGCTACACCTTC
NA | TRBJ2-7 | TRBD2 | TRBV3-1/TRBV3-2 | CASSVLGSGGPYEQYF | TGTGCCAGCAGCGTTTTAGGGAGCGGGGGGCCCTACGAGCAGTACTTC
NA | TRBJ2-7 | NA | TRBV28 | CASSPPQSSYEQYF | TGTGCCAGCAGCCCACCACAGTCTTCCTACGAGCAGTACTTC
NA | TRBJ1-1 | NA | TRBV18 | CASSRRDNPVTEAFF | TGTGCCAGCTCACGAAGGGACAATCCCGTCACTGAAGCTTTCTTT
NA | TRBJ2-2 | NA | TRBV28 | CASSFWGDNTGELFF | TGTGCCAGCAGTTTTTGGGGGGATAACACCGGGGAGCTGTTTTTT
NA | TRBJ2-1 | NA | TRBV20-1 | CSASIRTDNEQFF | TGCAGTGCTAGTATCCGGACAGACAATGAGCAGTTCTTC
NA | TRBJ1-2 | NA | TRBV5-1 | CASSLDADSGGYTF | TGCGCCAGCAGCTTGGATGCAGACTCTGGTGGCTACACCTTC
NA | TRBJ2-1 | TRBD2 | TRBV19 | CASSIQTSAEQFF | TGTGCCAGTAGTATACAGACTAGCGCTGAGCAGTTCTTC
NA | TRBJ2-3 | TRBD2 | TRBV7-8 | CASSLASGGGTDTQYF | TGTGCCAGCAGCTTAGCGAGCGGGGGGGGCACAGATACGCAGTATTTT
NA | TRBJ2-1 | TRBD1 | TRBV7-2 | CASSSVGGAYNEQFF | TGTGCCAGCAGCTCCGTAGGGGGCGCCTACAATGAGCAGTTCTTC
once | TRBJ2-7 | TRBD2 | TRBV6-1 | CASSEGGTSGKYWQGEQYF | TGTGCCAGCAGTGAAGGCGGGACTAGCGGGAAATACTGGCAGGGGGAGCAGTACTTC
NA | TRBJ2-5 | TRBD2 | TRBV29-1 | CSARGGAGETQYF | TGCAGCGCCCGGGGGGGGGCAGGAGAGACCCAGTACTTC
NA | TRBJ2-7 | TRBD1 | TRBV6-6 | CASSYLPTGLSEQYF | TGTGCCAGCAGTTACCTTCCGACAGGGTTAAGCGAGCAGTACTTC
NA | TRBJ2-2 | TRBD2 | TRBV11-2 | CASSPREGRSGELFF | TGTGCCAGCAGCCCCCGGGAGGGGCGATCCGGGGAGCTGTTTTTT
few | TRBJ1-6 | NA | TRBV28 | CASSPPGGTNSPLHF | TGTGCCAGCTCTCCCCCGGGGGGAACAAATTCACCCCTCCACTTT
NA | TRBJ2-1 | NA | TRBV6-4 | CANPSGFF | TGTGCCAACCCGTCAGGATTCTTC
NA | TRBJ2-7 | TRBD1 | TRBV7-9 | CASSFDWADRGYEQYF | TGTGCCAGCAGCTTTGATTGGGCAGACAGGGGGTACGAGCAGTACTTC
NA | TRBJ2-7 | NA | TRBV5-1 | CASSLVSAISYEQYF | TGCGCCAGCAGCTTGGTGTCCGCGATTTCCTACGAGCAGTACTTC